This T cell receptor beta chain derives from a study of T cell responses to AZD1222 COVID-19 vaccine. General study findings and limits: Researchers report vaccine-associated CD4 TCRs spanning spike, with dominance at 160-218 and 743-854. Possibly, clonal diversity was underestimated; donors were largely white British and included more females.

Only in-frame clones appear in the TCRdb table, and some are missing; sequencing was by immunoSEQ multiplex PCR. The repertoire includes 150,000 or so clones, 88% of them detected once, and around 3% sits in the top ten. Turning to this clone: The antigen is undetermined.

Deletions cut 1 base from V and 4 bases from J, with 13 bases between. The CDR3 totals 15 residues. Per the germline V gene, CDR1 is SGHVS and CDR2 is FQNEAQ. This clonotype originated in an adult in good health. V and J are TRBV7-8 and TRBJ1-1; D is unresolved. The source was peripheral blood, collected on day 0 of AZD1222 vaccination. The CDR3 sequence: CASSLEVAGPTEAFF. The CDR3 coding sequence is TGTGCCAGCAGCTTAGAAGTGGCCGGCCCCACTGAAGCTTTCTTT.